This T cell receptor beta chain appears in the sequencing data of a study of cytomegalovirus exposure and HLA in healthy donors. Overall study findings and caveats: Several of the most significant clusters appeared, in a later analysis, to be linked to common viral pathogens.

Vbeta (60) and Jbeta (13) primers were used in the PCR. Clones were sequenced by immunoSEQ multiplex PCR, and TCRdb holds only the in-frame ones, with some missing. The table lists about 150,000 clones, around 75% of them singletons. Per germline, CDR1 LNHDA and CDR2 SQIVND (reference sequence). The CDR3 runs to 14 residues. J was trimmed by 2 bases and V by 5 bases; bases with no gene match: 4. Notes on this clone: Its antigen is not identified.

The TCR comes from a young woman in good health and CMV-seronegative. V is TRBV19 and J is TRBJ2-3, with TRBD1 matching over 7 bases. Sequenced: PBMCs. The CDR3 region has the DNA TGTGCCAGTAGTTTGACAGGGTCCACAGATACGCAGTATTTT. It specifies CASSLTGSTDTQYF.